This T cell receptor beta chain comes out of a study of T cell clonality in common variable immunodeficiency. The table lists this clone with a few counts. Its matching antigen is unknown. Read data end 3 residues before the CDR3 end; the end is taken from the germline J gene. Assay used: immunoSEQ multiplex PCR; TCRdb lists only in-frame clones, some missing. The record shows under 40,000 clones for this sample, with no singletons present. Regarding the study as a whole: Reportedly, TCR beta sequences from common variable immunodeficiency showed fewer deletions and N-nucleotide insertions.

The CDR3 extends over 15 amino acids. The germline V gene has CDR1 KGHSH and CDR2 LQKENI. The V segment lost 3 bases and the J segment 4 bases; nucleotides outside the gene matches: 1. Diagnosis required reduced IgG, IgA and/or IgM with specific antibody deficiency. The sequence came from a human donor with common variable immunodeficiency. V gene TRBV18 combines with J gene TRBJ2-3, with 13 bases that match TRBD2. Material: peripheral blood mononuclear cells. Here the CDR3 reads CASSPGLAGPDTQYF. The DNA read from the CDR3 is TGTGCCAGCTCACCGGGACTAGCGGGGCCAGATACG. Full variable domain (missing parts from reference TRBV18 and TRBJ2-3): NAGVMQNPRHLVRRRGQEARLRCSPMKGHSHVYWYRQLPEEGLKFMVYLQKENIIDESGMPKERFSAEFPKEGPSILRIQQVVRGDSAAYFCASSPGLAGPDTQYFGPGTRLTVL.